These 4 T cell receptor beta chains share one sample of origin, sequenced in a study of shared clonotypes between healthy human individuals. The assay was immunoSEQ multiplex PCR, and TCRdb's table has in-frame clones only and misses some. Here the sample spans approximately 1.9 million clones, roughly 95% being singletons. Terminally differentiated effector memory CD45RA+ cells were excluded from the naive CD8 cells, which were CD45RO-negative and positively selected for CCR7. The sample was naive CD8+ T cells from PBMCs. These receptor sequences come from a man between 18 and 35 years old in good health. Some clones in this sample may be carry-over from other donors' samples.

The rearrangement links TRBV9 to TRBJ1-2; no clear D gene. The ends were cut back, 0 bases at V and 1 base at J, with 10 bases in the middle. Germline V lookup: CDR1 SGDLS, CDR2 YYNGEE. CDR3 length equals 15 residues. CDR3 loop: CASSVDGYLNYGYTF. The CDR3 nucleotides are TGTGCCAGCAGCGTAGACGGATACCTTAACTATGGCTACACCTTC.

In nucleotides, the CDR3 is TGTGCCAGCAGCCCGGGGACAGGGTTTGGGCACGAGCAGTACTTC. This translates into CASSPGTGFGHEQYF. The V and J genes are TRBV7-8 and TRBJ2-7, with 9 bases fitting TRBD1. CDR1 SGHVS and CDR2 FQNEAQ come from the germline V gene. The junction had 10 bases not matched to a gene; V was cut back by 5 bases and J by 5 bases. The CDR3 totals 15 residues.

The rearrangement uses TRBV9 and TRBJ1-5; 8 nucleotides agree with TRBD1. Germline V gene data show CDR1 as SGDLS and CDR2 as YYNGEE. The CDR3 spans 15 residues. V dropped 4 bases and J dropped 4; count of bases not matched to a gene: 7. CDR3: CASSPGQGRNQPQHF. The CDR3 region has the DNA TGTGCCAGCAGCCCCGGACAGGGCCGGAATCAGCCCCAGCATTTT.

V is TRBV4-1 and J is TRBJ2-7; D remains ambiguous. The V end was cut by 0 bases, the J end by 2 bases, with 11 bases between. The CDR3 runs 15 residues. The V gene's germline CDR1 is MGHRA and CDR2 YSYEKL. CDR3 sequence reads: CASSQDLQTAYEQYF. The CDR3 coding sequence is TGCGCCAGCAGCCAAGATTTACAGACCGCCTACGAGCAGTACTTC.